This entry features one T cell receptor beta chain sequence. V lost 6 bases to trimming and J lost 4 bases, with 19 bases between them. Germline loops: CDR1 SGHKS, CDR2 YYEKEE (reference sequence). This CDR3 has 15 residues. The sample comes from a study of T cell responses to AZD1222 COVID-19 vaccine. Sequenced by immunoSEQ multiplex PCR; TCRdb stores in-frame clones only, minus some. Here the sample spans some 120,000 clones, 92% being singletons. V and J are TRBV5-5 and TRBJ1-2; D is uncertain. Sequencing used peripheral blood, obtained 28 days after the second AZD1222 dose. This TCR derives from an adult who received the AZD1222 COVID-19 vaccine. In DNA form, the CDR3 reads TGTGCCAGCAAAAGCTCCGGCGCTGAGCGCTATGGCTACACCTTC. It specifies CASKSSGAERYGYTF.